A selection of T cell receptor beta chains follows, all from one sample in a study of siplizumab effects on memory and regulatory T cells. The table came from immunoSEQ multiplex PCR; TCRdb's copy has only in-frame clones and leaves some out. The sample lists 90,000 to 120,000 clones, roughly 94% occurring once. Sequenced: Tregs sorted from blood. These receptors were collected from a human donor in good health. The CDR3 runs from the conserved cysteine through the conserved F or W.

TRBV7-8	TRBJ1-2	CASSLSEYYGYTF
TRBV5-1	TRBJ2-4	CASSPRTGIAKNIQYF
TRBV13	TRBJ1-1	CASSLGTHMNTEAFF
TRBV6-1	TRBJ2-7	CASSARDRAYEQYF
TRBV19	TRBJ2-3	CASSPSRDRNSDTQYF
TRBV11-2	TRBJ1-1	CASSPRVVGDTEAFF
TRBV10-1	TRBJ1-1	CASSAPGNTEAFF
TRBV6-5	TRBJ1-5	CASSPRGLSNQPQHF
TRBV5-1	TRBJ2-5	CASSLGEVLETQYF
TRBV28	TRBJ1-5	CASSLGFVPGANQPQHF
TRBV28	TRBJ2-5	CASRSDWKQETQYF
TRBV19	TRBJ2-2	CASLHYTGHSPGELFF
TRBV15	TRBJ2-4	CATSRGGKNIQYF
TRBV12-5	TRBJ1-1	CASGLAGTGRTEAFF
TRBV30	TRBJ1-2	CAWETQTLRIRGRGGYTF
TRBV14	TRBJ2-5	CASSQGTAGETQYF
TRBV7-9	TRBJ2-1	CASSLDLLLYNEQFF
TRBV7-9	TRBJ1-3	CASTSYGQGQGNTIYF
TRBV19	TRBJ1-3	CASISAGNTIYF
TRBV25-1	TRBJ1-1	CASSPWDRGTEAFF
TRBV7-9	TRBJ2-1	CASSRKTSLSYNEQFF
TRBV30	TRBJ1-4	CAWSVAGAGEKLFF